The rows below give T cell receptor beta chains drawn from one sample of a study of blood T cell repertoires in COVID-19. TCRdb's table, derived via immunoSEQ multiplex PCR, lists solely in-frame clones and lacks some. The data show some 350,000 clones, approximately 89% seen once. The sequencing sample was made of PBMCs or T cells enriched from blood (not recorded which). The receptor source for this set is a man younger than 45 who had recovered from COVID-19. The CDR3 runs from the conserved cysteine through the conserved F or W. The order of the fields is J gene, V gene, CDR3 protein.

TRBJ2-7,TRBV11-3,CASSLDPSEQYF
TRBJ1-4,TRBV30,CAWSPLNEKLFF
TRBJ1-2,TRBV5-6,CASSAGQGLRYTF
TRBJ1-2,TRBV5-1,CASSVGTETNYGYTF
TRBJ2-5,TRBV7-8,CASSLTADQETQYF
TRBJ1-3,TRBV5-1,CASSFGGSSGNTIYF
TRBJ1-1,TRBV2,CASETGRPEAFF
TRBJ1-6,TRBV6-5,CASSFWGQSSPLHF
TRBJ1-5,TRBV30,CAWSVRGSGQPQHF
TRBJ1-6,TRBV5-1,CASSPGRENKSPLHF
TRBJ1-4,TRBV6-5,CASSTHPEELFF
TRBJ1-4,TRBV7-9,CASSAQGRFNEKLFF
TRBJ1-4,TRBV6-5,CASSSPGINEKLFF
TRBJ2-7,TRBV19,CASSKKLTGGATSEQYF
TRBJ1-2,TRBV10-2,CASSEGGGNYGYTF
TRBJ2-1,TRBV11-2,CASSPVGLSSYNEQFF
TRBJ1-1,TRBV7-8,CASSFAGYGSTEAFF
TRBJ1-4,TRBV5-5,CASSLEGQPNEKLFF
TRBJ1-6,TRBV6-6,CASSYLGQGNSPLHF
TRBJ1-5,TRBV6-5,CASSHRGSGNQPQHF
TRBJ2-3,TRBV5-1,CASSPGDGTDTQYF
TRBJ1-4,TRBV7-2,CASSLSRVGGEKLFF